This TCR beta chain stems from a study of control samples from healthy donors and cancer patients. Profiled with immunoSEQ multiplex PCR; TCRdb holds only in-frame clones, not every one. The data show approximately 76,000 clones, 70% to 85% seen once. Trimming cost V 1 base and J 7 bases, with 4 bases left between them. The CDR3 runs 11 residues. Per germline, CDR1 SEHNR and CDR2 FQNEAQ (reference sequence). This sequence was found in a man aged 55 to 70 with head and neck cancer. The sample was PBMCs. This rearrangement joins TRBV7-9 to TRBJ1-1; D not resolved. The CDR3 bases are TGTGCCAGCAGCTTAGGGGTTGAAGCTTTCTTT. Protein product: CASSLGVEAFF.